The T cell receptor beta chain described here comes from a study of regulatory T cells in long-lasting Graves disease. Time point described: persistent/refractory GD, antithyroid drugs over 5 years with positive TRAb. PBMCs provided the RNA from which the TCR library was made. The V end was cut by 1 base, the J end by 0 bases, with 12 bases between. This CDR3 comprises 16 residues. From germline, CDR1 is SEHNR and CDR2 FQNEAQ (reference sequence). Arm-PCR of CDR3 regions and iRepertoire HTBI primers were the basis on which TCR beta libraries were built. TCRdb redid the calling of the multiplex PCR reads with MiXCR, one entry per CDR3 protein. The sample carries more than 350,000 distinct CDR3 sequences, around 20% recorded once. This clonotype turned up a few times.

This specimen was peripheral blood mononuclear cells (PBMCs), taken when the disease was refractory, from a patient treated with antithyroid drugs. The sequence derives from a female donor with Graves disease. This chain connects TRBV7-9 to TRBJ2-5; either TRBD1 or TRBD2 may supply D (5 bases each). The chain's CDR3 is CASSLGGSEYQETQYF. The CDR3 region has the DNA TGTGCCAGCAGCTTAGGGGGGTCGGAGTACCAAGAGACCCAGTACTTC.